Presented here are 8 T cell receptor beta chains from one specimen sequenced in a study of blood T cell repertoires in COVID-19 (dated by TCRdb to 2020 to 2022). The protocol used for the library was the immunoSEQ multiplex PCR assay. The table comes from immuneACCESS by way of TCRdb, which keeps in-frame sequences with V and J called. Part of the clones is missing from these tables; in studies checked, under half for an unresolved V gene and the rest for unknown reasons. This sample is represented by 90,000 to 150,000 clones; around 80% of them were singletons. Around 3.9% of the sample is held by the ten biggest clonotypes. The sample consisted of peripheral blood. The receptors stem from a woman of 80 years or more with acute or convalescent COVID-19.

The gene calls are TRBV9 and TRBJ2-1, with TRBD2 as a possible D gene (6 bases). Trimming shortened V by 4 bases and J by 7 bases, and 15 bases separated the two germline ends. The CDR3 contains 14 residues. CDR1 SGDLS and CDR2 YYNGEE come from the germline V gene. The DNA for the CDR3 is TGTGCCAGCAGCCCCGGGACTTTTGAGAATGAGCAGTTCTTC. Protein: CASSPGTFENEQFF.

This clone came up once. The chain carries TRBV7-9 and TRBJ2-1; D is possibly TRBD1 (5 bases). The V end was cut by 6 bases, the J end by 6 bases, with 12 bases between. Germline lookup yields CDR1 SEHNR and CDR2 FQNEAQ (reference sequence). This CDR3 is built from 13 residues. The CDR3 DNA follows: TGTGCCAGCAGGGAGACAGCACTCAATGAGCAGTTCTTC. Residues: CASRETALNEQFF.

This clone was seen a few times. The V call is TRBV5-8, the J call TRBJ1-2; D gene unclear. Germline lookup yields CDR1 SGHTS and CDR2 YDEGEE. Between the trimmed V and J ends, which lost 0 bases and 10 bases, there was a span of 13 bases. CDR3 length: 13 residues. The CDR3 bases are TGTGCCAGCAGCTTGGTCCGGTCGGTTGACTACACCTTC. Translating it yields CASSLVRSVDYTF.

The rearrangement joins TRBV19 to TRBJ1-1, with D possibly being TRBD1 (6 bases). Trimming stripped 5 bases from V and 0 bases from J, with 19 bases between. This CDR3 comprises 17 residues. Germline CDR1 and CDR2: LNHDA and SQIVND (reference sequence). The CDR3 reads CASSYSQGQAVNTEAFF. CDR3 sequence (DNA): TGTGCCAGTAGTTACTCCCAGGGGCAGGCCGTGAACACTGAAGCTTTCTTT.

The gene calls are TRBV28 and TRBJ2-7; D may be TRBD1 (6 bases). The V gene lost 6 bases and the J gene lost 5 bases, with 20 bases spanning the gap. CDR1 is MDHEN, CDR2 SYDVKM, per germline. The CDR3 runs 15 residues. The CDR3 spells CASRPTGNMPHEQYF. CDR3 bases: TGTGCCAGCAGGCCGACAGGAAATATGCCCCACGAGCAGTACTTC.

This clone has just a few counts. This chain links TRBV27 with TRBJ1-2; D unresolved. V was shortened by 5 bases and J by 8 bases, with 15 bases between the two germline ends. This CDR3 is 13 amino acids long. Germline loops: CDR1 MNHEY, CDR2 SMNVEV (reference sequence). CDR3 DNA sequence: TGTGCCAGCAGTCCCGGGAGCATCCAGGGCTACACCTTC. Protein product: CASSPGSIQGYTF.

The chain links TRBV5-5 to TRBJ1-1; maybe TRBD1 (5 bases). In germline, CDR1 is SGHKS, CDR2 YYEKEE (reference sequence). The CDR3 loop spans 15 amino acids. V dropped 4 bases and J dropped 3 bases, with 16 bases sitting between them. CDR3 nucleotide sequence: TGTGCCAGCAGCCCCCCGGGAGGGGAAGACACTGAAGCTTTCTTT. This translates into CASSPPGGEDTEAFF.

Written as DNA, the CDR3 is TGTGCCAGCAGCATACTAGCGGGGGGTCCAGATACGCAGTATTTT. Its protein product is CASSILAGGPDTQYF. The chain couples TRBV7-2 to TRBJ2-3; 12 positions agree with TRBD2. The CDR3 totals 15 residues. Losses at the gene ends were 5 bases for V and 4 bases for J; bases not matched to a gene: 4. Germline V gene lookup returns CDR1 SGHTA and CDR2 FQGNSA.